One sample yielded the 11 T cell receptor beta chains listed below, sequenced in a study of T cell responses to AZD1222 COVID-19 vaccine. Data came from immunoSEQ multiplex PCR; TCRdb stores just in-frame clones and leaves some out. In the table there are 150,000 or so clones, about nine tenths of which are singletons. The starting material was peripheral blood, obtained 28 days after the second AZD1222 dose. These TCRs come from an adult who received the AZD1222 COVID-19 vaccine.

The chain uses TRBV6-2 or TRBV6-3 and TRBJ2-4; 7 nucleotides agree with TRBD2. Trimming at V came to 2 bases and at J to 3 bases, leaving 4 bases not matched to a gene. The CDR3 extends over 15 amino acids. CDR1 and CDR2 from the germline V gene are MNHEY and SVGEGT. This chain's CDR3 is CASSYHGGSKNIQYF. In nucleotides, the CDR3 is TGTGCCAGCAGTTACCACGGGGGGAGCAAAAACATTCAGTACTTC.

The rearrangement joins TRBV5-5 to TRBJ1-6; D is uncertain. The germline V and J ends were trimmed by 5 bases and 7 bases, with 10 bases remaining between them. CDR3 length equals 13 residues. CDR1 and CDR2 (germline): SGHKS, YYEKEE (reference sequence). In nucleotides, the CDR3 is TGTGCCAGCAGATTACAGTCGAATTCACCCCTCCACTTT. This sequence encodes CASRLQSNSPLHF.

The DNA for the CDR3 is TGTGCCCCCGGCCGGGGGCTGATGAACACTGAAGCTTTCTTT. As protein: CAPGRGLMNTEAFF. The chain links TRBV2 to TRBJ1-1; D perhaps matches TRBD1 (6 bases). Germline V CDR1 and CDR2: SNHLY, FYNNEI. With 11 bases removed from V and 0 bases from J, the gap between germline ends came to 16 bases. The CDR3 extends over 14 amino acids.

This clone occurred once. The CDR3 sequence: CASSFFRGNLNEQFF. The DNA of the CDR3 is TGTGCCAGCAGCTTTTTCAGGGGGAATCTAAATGAGCAGTTCTTC. The chain is built from TRBV7-8 and TRBJ2-1; the match to TRBD1 covers 7 bases. Germline CDR1 SGHVS, CDR2 FQNEAQ. Trimming at V came to 3 bases and at J to 7 bases, leaving 9 bases not matched to a gene. The CDR3 totals 15 residues. Drawing the rest from reference TRBV7-8 and TRBJ2-1, the complete variable domain is GAGVSQSPRYKVAKRGQDVALRCDPISGHVSLFWYQQALGQGPEFLTYFQNEAQLDKSGLPSDRFFAERPEGSVSTLKIQRTQQEDSAVYLCASSFFRGNLNEQFFGPGTRLTVL.

The chain carries TRBV6-1 and TRBJ2-5; TRBD1 or TRBD2 may be the D gene (5 bases each). V lost 3 bases and J lost 4, with 12 bases in between. The germline CDR1 and CDR2 sequences are MNHNS and SASEGT. CDR3 length: 14 residues. CDR3 sequence: CASSERAGRETQYF. CDR3 sequence (DNA): TGTGCCAGCAGTGAGCGGGCAGGGCGAGAGACCCAGTACTTC.

V usage is TRBV5-1 and J usage is TRBJ2-2, with TRBD1 identical over 10 bases. Germline CDR1 reads SGHRS; CDR2 reads YFSETQ. The CDR3 is made up of 16 amino acids. V dropped 7 bases and J dropped 5; count of bases not matched to a gene: 11. The CDR3 reads CASSGAGTGVTGELFF. The CDR3 DNA reads as TGCGCCAGCTCTGGAGCCGGGACAGGGGTTACCGGGGAGCTGTTTTTT.

This chain uses TRBV3-1 (or the pseudogene TRBV3-2) with TRBJ2-5; D might be TRBD1 or TRBD2, each matching 5 bases. The V end was cut by 0 bases, the J end by 4 bases, with 24 bases between. The CDR3 has 19 residues. The germline V gene has CDR1 LGHDT and CDR2 YNNKEL (reference sequence). Written as DNA, the CDR3 is TGTGCCAGCAGCCAAGATAGGGTATTGAGCGGTTTGGGACGAGAGACCCAGTACTTC. This gives the protein CASSQDRVLSGLGRETQYF.

The V and J genes are TRBV10-3 and TRBJ2-7; D possibly corresponds to TRBD1 (5 bases). V was pared by 3 bases and J by 3 bases, with 18 bases between. The CDR3 runs 16 residues. Germline lookup yields CDR1 ENHRY and CDR2 SYGVKD. CDR3 nucleotide sequence: TGTGCCATCAGTGACCGACAGAAGGGATCGGGCTACGAGCAGTACTTC. Its protein is CAISDRQKGSGYEQYF.

J is TRBJ1-5 and V is TRBV6-5, with D possibly being TRBD1 (5 bases). The CDR3 runs 14 residues. Germline V lookup: CDR1 MNHEY, CDR2 SVGAGI. V shed 6 bases and J shed 0 bases, with 9 bases lying between them. The CDR3 nucleotides are TGTGCCAGCAGAGCAGGGTCTAGCAATCAGCCCCAGCATTTT. Amino acid sequence: CASRAGSSNQPQHF.

This clone was picked up a small number of times. This chain links TRBV20-1 with TRBJ1-1; the D gene is possibly TRBD1 (5 bases). The CDR3 is 10 amino acids. Trimming shortened V by 4 bases and J by 7 bases, and 7 bases separated the two germline ends. CDR1 and CDR2 (germline): DFQATT, SNEGSKA (reference sequence). The CDR3 spells CSATRGEAFF. DNA of the CDR3: TGCAGTGCTACTAGGGGTGAAGCTTTCTTT.

The rearrangement joins TRBV7-9 to TRBJ1-4; TRBD1 is a possible D gene (6 bases). Germline V lookup: CDR1 SEHNR, CDR2 FQNEAQ (reference sequence). Trimming stripped 5 bases from V and 0 bases from J, with 13 bases between. The CDR3 loop spans 16 amino acids. CDR3 loop: CASSQGTPATNEKLFF. The DNA for the CDR3 is TGTGCCAGCAGCCAAGGGACACCAGCAACTAATGAAAAACTGTTTTTT.